Shown below are 28 T cell receptor beta chains from a single sample sequenced in a study of cytomegalovirus exposure and HLA in healthy donors. Amplification used 60 Vbeta primers and 13 Jbeta primers. The assay was immunoSEQ multiplex PCR, and TCRdb's table has in-frame clones only and misses some. The table includes fewer than 110,000 clones, about 70% detected once. Material for sequencing was PBMCs. These receptors all come from a woman in her 40s in good health and CMV-seronegative.

The chain links TRBV19 to TRBJ1-1, with a weak D call TRBD1 (5 bases). In germline, CDR1 is LNHDA, CDR2 SQIVND (reference sequence). This CDR3 is 15 amino acids long. V lost 7 bases to trimming and J lost 1 base, with 16 bases between them. The CDR3 DNA is TGTGCCAGTACCGCGTGGGGGGGGACGAACACTGAAGCTTTCTTT. This translates into CASTAWGGTNTEAFF.

V usage is TRBV7-8 and J usage is TRBJ1-5; 8 bases align to TRBD1. The CDR3 length is 15 residues. In germline, CDR1 is SGHVS, CDR2 FQNEAQ. V lost 5 bases and J lost 6; bases outside the gene matches: 9. The CDR3 DNA reads TGTGCCAGCAGCACCGGACAGGGAGGACGTCAGCCCCAGCATTTT. It specifies CASSTGQGGRQPQHF. Full variable domain (missing parts from reference TRBV7-8 and TRBJ1-5): GAGVSQSPRYKVAKRGQDVALRCDPISGHVSLFWYQQALGQGPEFLTYFQNEAQLDKSGLPSDRFFAERPEGSVSTLKIQRTQQEDSAVYLCASSTGQGGRQPQHFGDGTRLSIL.

The chain uses TRBV28 and TRBJ2-1; D might be TRBD1 (5 bases). Trimming pared 8 bases from V and 9 bases from J, leaving 8 bases between. The CDR3 runs to 10 residues. Germline V gene sequence: CDR1 MDHEN, CDR2 SYDVKM. The DNA for the CDR3 is TGTGCCAGCGGCAGGGCTGAGCAGTTCTTC. Protein: CASGRAEQFF.

The rearrangement links TRBV6-5 to TRBJ2-3, with 7 bases matching TRBD1. CDR1 is MNHEY, CDR2 SVGAGI, per germline. Trimming at V came to 3 bases and at J to 3 bases, leaving 9 bases not matched to a gene. This CDR3 has 16 residues. The CDR3 loop is CASSYSPGQITDTQYF. The CDR3 coding sequence is TGTGCCAGCAGTTATTCACCGGGACAGATAACAGATACGCAGTATTTT.

The chain uses TRBV2 and TRBJ2-7; 12 nucleotides line up with TRBD2. The germline CDR1 and CDR2 sequences are SNHLY and FYNNEI. The V and J ends lost 7 bases and 2 bases, in that order; junction bases with no gene match: 3. The CDR3 runs to 14 residues. The CDR3 is CASTGLAGPYEQYF. As DNA, the CDR3 is TGTGCCAGCACGGGACTAGCGGGTCCCTACGAGCAGTACTTC.

This clone turned up a few times. The chain is built from TRBV5-1 and TRBJ2-3; 8 positions agree with TRBD2. The germline V gene has CDR1 SGHRS and CDR2 YFSETQ. The CDR3 extends over 14 amino acids. After removal of 6 bases from V and 4 bases from J, the junction contained 7 bases not matched to a gene. The CDR3 coding sequence is TGCGCCAGCAATGAAGCGGGAGCAGCAGATACGCAGTATTTT. Protein sequence: CASNEAGAADTQYF.

The CDR3 region has the DNA TGTGCCAGCAGGGGGGCAGGGAGTAAAGCGAACCCCCACGAGCAGTACTTC. Its protein product is CASRGAGSKANPHEQYF. The chain joins TRBV9 to TRBJ2-7; maybe TRBD1 (6 bases). The germline V gene encodes CDR1 SGDLS and CDR2 YYNGEE. This CDR3 is 17 amino acids long. V was pared by 5 bases and J by 5 bases, with 26 bases between.

This chain connects TRBV29-1 to TRBJ2-3; the D is unclear. The germline V gene has CDR1 SQVTM and CDR2 ANQGSEA. CDR3 length: 12 residues. Trimming pared 3 bases from V and 6 bases from J, leaving 10 bases between. The CDR3 DNA is TGCAGCGTTGACAGGTTCAGGGATACGCAGTATTTT. It translates to CSVDRFRDTQYF.

The sample holds one count of this clone. Its ends do not fully match the called genes, so a read error is possible. V is TRBV5-4 and J is TRBJ1-1, with D possibly TRBD1 on 6 matching bases. This CDR3 spans 15 amino acids. Per germline, CDR1 SGHNT and CDR2 YYREEE (reference sequence). The CDR3 protein is CAGSTGFRENTEAFF. DNA for the CDR3: TGTGCCGGCAGCACAGGGTTTCGGGAGAACACTGAAGCTTTCTTT.

V is TRBV6-6 and J is TRBJ2-7; no firm D call. Germline V gene data show CDR1 as MNHNY and CDR2 as SVGAGI (reference sequence). The length of the CDR3 is 16 residues. V lost 0 bases to trimming and J lost 2 bases, with 14 bases between them. In DNA form, the CDR3 reads TGTGCCAGCAGTTACTCACTTATTATCGCGGCCTACGAGCAGTACTTC. Its translation is CASSYSLIIAAYEQYF.

This clone has a count of ten or more. This sequence joins TRBV6-5 and TRBJ1-5; 7 nucleotides agree with TRBD1. The CDR3 loop spans 14 amino acids. Germline V gives CDR1 MNHEY, CDR2 SVGAGI. The trim removed 6 bases at V and 7 bases at J, leaving 9 bases unmatched. The CDR3 loop is CASSLQGTHQPQHF. CDR3 nucleotides: TGTGCCAGCAGCCTACAGGGGACCCACCAGCCCCAGCATTTT.

V usage is TRBV29-1 and J usage is TRBJ2-5; perhaps TRBD1 as D (6 bases). V gave up 4 bases and J gave up 4 bases, with 16 bases separating them. This CDR3 has 14 amino acids. Germline V gene data show CDR1 as SQVTM and CDR2 as ANQGSEA. The CDR3 DNA follows: TGCAGCGTTGTTGAGGGGGTTATGGGAGAGACCCAGTACTTC. Translated: CSVVEGVMGETQYF.

This chain joins TRBV5-8 and TRBJ2-7; 11 bases fit TRBD2. From germline, CDR1 is SGHTS and CDR2 YDEGEE. Trimming took 5 bases from V and 3 from J; bases not matched to a gene: 7. The CDR3 loop spans 15 amino acids. The CDR3 DNA follows: TGTGCCAGCAGTTCGCCGGGACTAGCGGTCTACGAGCAGTACTTC. Translated: CASSSPGLAVYEQYF.

The chain recombines TRBV28 with TRBJ1-5; 11 bases are shared with TRBD1. Per germline, CDR1 MDHEN and CDR2 SYDVKM. There are 15 residues in the CDR3. V shed 8 bases and J 6 bases; nucleotides not matched to a gene: 9. This CDR3 is CASGIPDRGRQPQHF. Here the CDR3 DNA reads TGTGCCAGCGGCATCCCGGACAGGGGGCGTCAGCCCCAGCATTTT.

V is TRBV5-1 and J is TRBJ2-5, with 9 bases fitting TRBD1. After removal of 4 bases from V and 5 bases from J, the junction contained 12 bases not matched to a gene. The CDR3 runs to 16 residues. Germline lookup yields CDR1 SGHRS and CDR2 YFSETQ. The CDR3 region is CASSLKQGAADETQYF. DNA for the CDR3: TGCGCCAGCAGCCTTAAACAGGGGGCGGCCGACGAGACCCAGTACTTC.

The genes are TRBV4-1 and TRBJ2-1, with unresolved D. The germline gives CDR1 MGHRA, CDR2 YSYEKL. Between the trimmed V and J ends, which lost 0 bases and 9 bases, there was a span of 15 bases. The CDR3 spans 15 residues. The CDR3 DNA follows: TGCGCCAGCAGCCAAGAGATTAGTTCTTCGTTTGAGCAGTTCTTC. It translates to CASSQEISSSFEQFF.

The gene calls are TRBV9 and TRBJ2-4; TRBD2 matches at 8 bases. V lost 3 bases, J lost 8 bases, and 4 bases stayed unmatched. The CDR3 is made up of 13 amino acids. CDR1 is SGDLS, CDR2 YYNGEE, per germline. The CDR3 nucleotides are TGTGCCAGCAGCGCCTCCGGGGGGGACATTCAGTACTTC. It codes for CASSASGGDIQYF.

The chain has TRBV19 and TRBJ2-3, with 9 bases matching TRBD2. The germline V gene has CDR1 LNHDA and CDR2 SQIVND (reference sequence). This CDR3 is 16 amino acids long. The J segment lost 2 bases and the V segment lost 3 bases, leaving 6 bases of the junction unmatched. CDR3 in DNA: TGTGCCAGTAGTATCTCGCCTAGCGGGAACACAGATACGCAGTATTTT. This encodes CASSISPSGNTDTQYF.

The chain carries TRBV6-1 and TRBJ2-1; tentatively, D is TRBD2 (6 bases). The germline CDR1 and CDR2 sequences are MNHNS and SASEGT. The V gene lost 3 bases and the J gene lost 4 bases, with 13 bases spanning the gap. The CDR3 length is 15 residues. In nucleotides, the CDR3 is TGTGCCAGCAGTGACGGGACTCCTATATACAATGAGCAGTTCTTC. Protein sequence: CASSDGTPIYNEQFF.

A few counts support this clone. The chain links TRBV6-1 to TRBJ2-7; 11 bases fit TRBD1. Germline CDR1 and CDR2: MNHNS and SASEGT. The CDR3 has 15 amino acids. J lost 4 bases, V lost 7 bases, and 9 bases had no gene match. CDR3 sequence reads: CASITGDRGFYEQYF. CDR3 nucleotides: TGTGCCAGCATCACCGGGGACAGGGGGTTTTACGAGCAGTACTTC.

The J gene is TRBJ1-1, the V gene TRBV6-1, with 9 bases aligning to TRBD1. Trimming removed 1 base from V and 5 bases from J; junction bases left unmatched: 8. This CDR3 region has 16 residues. Looked up from germline, CDR1 is MNHNS and CDR2 is SASEGT. For the CDR3, the DNA is TGTGCCAGCAGTGAAGGGACAGGGGTTGGAGGGACTGAAGCTTTCTTT. Amino acid sequence: CASSEGTGVGGTEAFF.

The chain links TRBV5-1 to TRBJ2-3; D is possibly TRBD2 (5 bases). In germline, CDR1 is SGHRS, CDR2 YFSETQ. V was pared by 0 bases and J by 1 base, with 6 bases between. This CDR3 has 14 residues. CDR3: CASSLEAGTDTQYF. DNA for the CDR3: TGCGCCAGCAGCTTGGAAGCGGGCACAGATACGCAGTATTTT. Variable domain in full (rest from reference TRBV5-1 and TRBJ2-3): KAGVTQTPRYLIKTRGQQVTLSCSPISGHRSVSWYQQTPGQGLQFLFEYFSETQRNKGNFPGRFSGRQFSNSRSEMNVSTLELGDSALYLCASSLEAGTDTQYFGPGTRLTVL.

V gene TRBV27 combines with J gene TRBJ1-2; 9 bases are a match to TRBD1. This CDR3 has 15 residues. V dropped 5 bases and J dropped 4; count of bases not matched to a gene: 8. Germline V gene data show CDR1 as MNHEY and CDR2 as SMNVEV (reference sequence). The CDR3 here is CASSPGETGGYGYTF. The CDR3 DNA is TGTGCCAGCAGTCCAGGGGAGACAGGGGGCTATGGCTACACCTTC.

The chain combines TRBV4-3 with TRBJ1-1; D might be TRBD1 (5 bases). V was shortened by 0 bases and J by 6 bases, with 11 bases between the two germline ends. This CDR3 is built from 14 residues. Germline CDR1 reads LGHNA; CDR2 reads YSLEER. CDR3: CASSQDQGWPEAFF. In DNA, the CDR3 is TGCGCCAGCAGCCAAGATCAGGGTTGGCCTGAAGCTTTCTTT.

V and J are TRBV27 and TRBJ2-1; D is possibly TRBD2 (6 bases). Germline values: CDR1 MNHEY, CDR2 SMNVEV (reference sequence). The CDR3 spans 14 residues. The ends were cut back, 4 bases at V and 2 bases at J, with 9 bases in the middle. The CDR3, as DNA: TGTGCCAGCAGTTCGACTAGTCCCTACAATGAGCAGTTCTTC. Amino acids: CASSSTSPYNEQFF.

The gene calls are TRBV28 and TRBJ1-3; no firm D call. The CDR3 has 12 residues. The V end lost 7 bases, the J end lost 4 bases, and 8 bases lay between the germline ends. Germline lookup yields CDR1 MDHEN and CDR2 SYDVKM. Here the CDR3 DNA reads TGTGCCAGCACCGAGGCCGGAAACACCATATATTTT. It codes for CASTEAGNTIYF.

The chain employs TRBV6-5 and TRBJ1-2; 7 nucleotides align to TRBD1. The junction had 11 bases not matched to a gene; V was cut back by 10 bases and J by 3 bases. The CDR3 sequence is 14 residues long. Germline lookup yields CDR1 MNHEY and CDR2 SVGAGI. The CDR3 DNA follows: TGTGCCACCCTCAAATTAGGGGGCGACTATGGCTACACCTTC. Translated, it gives CATLKLGGDYGYTF.

The V call is TRBV30, the J call TRBJ1-3; D possibly corresponds to TRBD1 (6 bases). Looked up from germline, CDR1 is GTSNPN and CDR2 is SVGIG (reference sequence). Between the trimmed V and J ends, which lost 0 bases and 3 bases, there was a span of 6 bases. The CDR3 has 13 residues. The CDR3 is CAWSVGGGNTIYF. The DNA for the CDR3 is TGTGCCTGGAGTGTAGGGGGTGGAAACACCATATATTTT.